This is a list of T cell receptor beta chains from one sample in a study of blood T cell repertoires in COVID-19. TCRdb keeps only in-frame clones here, not all; method: immunoSEQ multiplex PCR. The sample consists of some 78,000 clones, around 91% of them appearing once. Sequenced sample: peripheral blood. Every receptor here comes from a man in his sixties or seventies with active or convalescent COVID-19. The CDR3 runs from the conserved cysteine through the conserved F or W. A D gene is named only where the DNA matches it firmly. A row's size may be missing; if present it is once, few, many or a size class.

CDR3: CASSLVGGGTEAFF
DNA: TGTGCCAGCAGCTTGGTCGGGGGTGGGACTGAAGCTTTCTTT
size: NA
J: TRBJ1-1
V: TRBV5-8
D: NA

CDR3: CASSENSGNTIYF
DNA: TGTGCCAGCAGCGAGAACTCTGGAAACACCATATATTTT
size: NA
J: TRBJ1-3
V: TRBV6-5
D: NA

CDR3: CATSRDRGNSPLHF
DNA: TGTGCCACCAGCAGAGATCGCGGTAACTCACCCCTCCACTTT
size: NA
J: TRBJ1-6
V: TRBV15
D: NA

CDR3: CASSESPLRGTGELFF
DNA: TGTGCCAGCAGTGAATCCCCACTTCGGGGGACCGGGGAGCTGTTTTTT
size: NA
J: TRBJ2-2
V: TRBV25-1
D: NA

CDR3: CASRSTGDSGNTIYF
DNA: TGCGCCAGCAGGTCGACAGGGGACTCTGGAAACACCATATATTTT
size: NA
J: TRBJ1-3
V: TRBV5-1
D: TRBD1

CDR3: CAWSDRGIAGNEQFF
DNA: TGTGCCTGGAGCGACCGGGGGATAGCGGGTAATGAGCAGTTCTTC
size: once
J: TRBJ2-1
V: TRBV30
D: TRBD2

CDR3: CAWSLSHLYGYTF
DNA: TGTGCCTGGAGTTTAAGCCATCTCTATGGCTACACCTTC
size: NA
J: TRBJ1-2
V: TRBV30
D: NA

CDR3: CASSPPGSGGRNNEQFF
DNA: TGTGCCAGCTCACCACCGGGTAGCGGGGGACGTAACAATGAGCAGTTCTTC
size: NA
J: TRBJ2-1
V: TRBV18
D: TRBD2

CDR3: CAIGEGPYNEQFF
DNA: TGTGCCATCGGGGAGGGGCCGTACAATGAGCAGTTCTTC
size: NA
J: TRBJ2-1
V: TRBV10-3
D: TRBD2

CDR3: CASSQVRGGEDCTF
DNA: TGCGCCAGCAGCCAAGTCCGAGGAGGTGAAGATTGCACCTTC
size: NA
J: TRBJ1-2
V: TRBV4-1
D: NA

CDR3: CASTASGSTDTQYF
DNA: TGTGCCAGCACCGCTAGCGGATCCACAGATACGCAGTATTTT
size: NA
J: TRBJ2-3
V: TRBV19
D: TRBD2

CDR3: CASSLVWDRGTSGYEQYF
DNA: TGTGCCAGCAGCTTAGTTTGGGACAGGGGTACGAGCGGTTACGAGCAGTACTTC
size: once
J: TRBJ2-7
V: TRBV7-6
D: TRBD1

CDR3: CASSSRGTGGYNQPQHF
DNA: TGTGCCAGTAGTAGTAGGGGGACAGGGGGCTACAATCAGCCCCAGCATTTT
size: NA
J: TRBJ1-5
V: TRBV19
D: TRBD1

CDR3: CASTATNEKLFF
DNA: TGTGCCAGCACCGCAACTAATGAAAAACTGTTTTTT
size: NA
J: TRBJ1-4
V: TRBV2
D: NA

CDR3: CASSGLSWGHEGSPLHF
DNA: TGTGCCAGCAGCGGACTGTCATGGGGGCACGAGGGTTCACCCCTCCACTTT
size: NA
J: TRBJ1-6
V: TRBV5-6
D: NA

CDR3: CASSPLSQAYNEQFF
DNA: TGTGCCAGCTCACCACTCTCTCAGGCCTACAATGAGCAGTTCTTC
size: NA
J: TRBJ2-1
V: TRBV18
D: NA

CDR3: CASSLGLRETQYF
DNA: TGCGCCAGCAGCTTAGGTCTGAGGGAGACCCAGTACTTC
size: NA
J: TRBJ2-5
V: TRBV5-1
D: NA

CDR3: CASSLAPWGGAGDEQFF
DNA: TGTGCCAGCAGCTTAGCCCCATGGGGGGGCGCGGGGGATGAGCAGTTCTTC
size: NA
J: TRBJ2-1
V: TRBV7-2
D: NA

CDR3: CASSLIASSGNTIYF
DNA: TGTGCCAGCAGCTTGATAGCGAGCTCTGGAAACACCATATATTTT
size: NA
J: TRBJ1-3
V: TRBV5-6
D: NA

CDR3: CASSDRGGMTTDTQYF
DNA: TGTGCCAGTAGTGACCGAGGGGGAATGACCACAGATACGCAGTATTTT
size: NA
J: TRBJ2-3
V: TRBV19
D: NA

CDR3: CASFDPGKFPEAFF
DNA: TGTGCCAGCTTCGACCCCGGGAAATTCCCTGAAGCTTTCTTT
size: few
J: TRBJ1-1
V: TRBV28
D: NA

CDR3: CASSLDRGDETQYF
DNA: TGTGCCAGCAGCCTCGACAGGGGCGACGAGACCCAGTACTTC
size: NA
J: TRBJ2-5
V: TRBV2
D: TRBD1

CDR3: CASSLGTPGSPLHF
DNA: TGTGCCAGCAGTTTAGGGACACCCGGTTCACCCCTCCACTTT
size: once
J: TRBJ1-6
V: TRBV6-4
D: NA

CDR3: CASSRDRGPSYEQYF
DNA: TGTGCCAGCAGCCGGGACAGGGGGCCCTCCTACGAGCAGTACTTC
size: NA
J: TRBJ2-7
V: TRBV6-5
D: TRBD1

CDR3: CASSLRKGTANEQFF
DNA: TGTGCCAGCAGCTTGCGTAAAGGGACAGCTAATGAGCAGTTCTTC
size: NA
J: TRBJ2-1
V: TRBV5-4
D: TRBD1

CDR3: CASSYLRSGQPQHF
DNA: TGTGCCAGCAGTTACCTAAGGAGCGGTCAGCCCCAGCATTTT
size: NA
J: TRBJ1-5
V: TRBV6-2/TRBV6-3
D: NA

CDR3: CASGRSGNTIYF
DNA: TGTGCCAGCGGGAGGTCCGGAAACACCATATATTTT
size: NA
J: TRBJ1-3
V: TRBV6-5
D: NA

CDR3: CASSGLGGQASRKTGGYTF
DNA: TGTGCCAGCAGCGGGCTCGGTGGACAGGCTTCTCGGAAAACGGGTGGCTACACCTTC
size: few
J: TRBJ1-2
V: TRBV9
D: TRBD1